This is a list of T cell receptor beta chains from one sample in a study of Graves' ophthalmopathy and Graves' hyperthyroidism. TCRdb ran MiXCR on the multiplex PCR reads and lists one entry per CDR3 protein. Counted here are about 640,000 distinct CDR3 sequences, just over 40% occurring once; the ten biggest clones make up more than 2.5%. Material for sequencing was peripheral blood. The receptors derive from an adult man with Graves' ophthalmopathy. Both conserved end residues are part of each CDR3. Fields, in order: D gene, V gene, clone size, J gene, CDR3 DNA, CDR3 protein. D genes are given only for firm matches. Clone size, where shown, is once, few, many, or a class for clones that have expanded.

TRBD2,TRBV6-1,few,TRBJ2-5,TGTGCCAGCAGTTACTCAATCGGCGGGAGGGTGTTAGAGACCCAGTACTTC,CASSYSIGGRVLETQYF
NA,TRBV20-1,NA,TRBJ1-4,TGCAGTGCTAGAGACCTTGGGACTAGCGGGGGACTGTTTTTT,CSARDLGTSGGLFF
TRBD1,TRBV9,NA,TRBJ2-7,TGTGCCAGCAGCCGTTCGGGGTCAGGGGGCTACGAGCAGTACTTC,CASSRSGSGGYEQYF
NA,TRBV4-3,many,TRBJ1-5,TGCGCCAGCAGCCAAGATTTTTCATCGAATCAGCCCCAGCATTTT,CASSQDFSSNQPQHF
NA,TRBV20-1,many,TRBJ1-2,TGCAGTGCTAGTTGGCAGGCCTATGGCTACACCTTC,CSASWQAYGYTF
NA,TRBV25-1,NA,TRBJ1-5,TGTGCCAGCAGTGTAACGGGACATCCGAACAATCAGCCCCAGCATTTT,CASSVTGHPNNQPQHF
NA,TRBV2,many,TRBJ1-5,TGTGCCAGCAGCTTCTCCAGGGGCAATCAGCCCCAGCATTTT,CASSFSRGNQPQHF
TRBD1,TRBV2,few,TRBJ1-4,TGTGCCAGCAGTGCCGGGACAGCTAATGAAAAACTGTTTTTT,CASSAGTANEKLFF
NA,TRBV4-1,many,TRBJ2-5,TGCGCCACCGCAAAGAGTATTGTCGAGACCCAGTACTTC,CATAKSIVETQYF
TRBD1,TRBV2,many,TRBJ2-7,TGTGCCAGCAGTGCATTAGAAGGGACAGGGGGTGACGAGCAGTACTTC,CASSALEGTGGDEQYF
TRBD2,TRBV19,many,TRBJ2-7,TGTGCCAGTAGGATGGGGGGGTCCTCCTACGAGCAGTACTTC,CASRMGGSSYEQYF
NA,TRBV24-1,NA,TRBJ1-1,TGTGCCACCAGTGCCGGGAGCACTGAAGCTTTCTTT,CATSAGSTEAFF
NA,TRBV24-1,NA,TRBJ1-5,TGTGCCCCCAGCGGGGATCAGCCCCAGCATTTT,CAPSGDQPQHF
NA,TRBV20-1,NA,TRBJ1-4,TGCAGTGCTAGACTGACAGGAGTAGACGCTAATGAAAAACTGTTTTTT,CSARLTGVDANEKLFF
NA,TRBV9,NA,TRBJ2-7,TGTGCCAGCAGCGTAGTGTCCGGCTACGAGCAGTACTTC,CASSVVSGYEQYF